This TCR beta chain appears in the sequencing data of a study of shared clonotypes between healthy human individuals. When replicate PCRs were run on unsorted PBMC, they used roughly 280 ng DNA, 25,000 to 35,000 T cell genomes. Sequencing used immunoSEQ multiplex PCR; TCRdb keeps in-frame clones, though not all of them. Of approximately 500,000 clones in the sample, about four fifths are singletons; the top ten hold 10% to 15%. The CDR3 loop spans 17 amino acids. Germline CDR1 SGHNT, CDR2 YYREEE (reference sequence). The V and J ends lost 4 bases and 1 base, in that order; junction bases with no gene match: 5. Unsorted samples relied on roughly 99 million PBMCs, which served as the source of genomic DNA.

The TCR sequence derives from a woman aged 40 to 50 in good health. Some clones in this sample may be carry-over from other donors' samples. Sequencing input: PBMCs. This chain joins TRBV5-4 and TRBJ2-2; 12 bases map to TRBD2. This chain's CDR3 is CASSTGLAGRNTGELFF. The CDR3 region has the DNA TGTGCCAGCAGCACCGGACTAGCGGGAAGGAACACCGGGGAGCTGTTTTTT.